This T cell receptor (beta chain) was identified during a study of human T cells and chemical hapten exposure. Study background: Sensitization involved placing 2% DPC onto an approximately 2 cm by approximately 2 cm region of upper inner arm skin.

Documented time point: patch test 2, 6 weeks after DPC sensitization. Indicated treatment: therapeutic diphenylcyclopropenone sensitization with weekly scalp DPC. This clonotype was seen ten or more times. TCRdb re-derived calls from the RACE reads in MiXCR, one entry per CDR3 protein. The sample yields 360,000 or so distinct CDR3 sequences, about 6.9% seen once. The V gene's germline CDR1 is MDHEN and CDR2 SYDVKM. The CDR3 consists of 12 residues. J gave up 14 bases and V 5 bases, and 6 bases lay outside the gene matches. The sequence derives from a woman younger than 30 with alopecia areata. Some clones in this sample may be carry-over from other donors' samples. The source material was whole blood, sampled in connection with sensitization to the hapten diphenylcyclopropenone (DPC). The chain employs TRBV28 and TRBJ2-1; 10 nucleotides align to TRBD2. This chain's CDR3 is CASSLLAGLEFF. The DNA for the CDR3 is TGTGCCAGCAGTCTACTAGCGGGGCTGGAGTTCTTC.